This T cell receptor (beta chain) was profiled in a study of T-cell reconstitution after alpha-beta-depleted transplantation in children. Sample share makes this clonotype medium-sized. The antigen is not known. General study findings and limits: Alpha-beta T cells present about two months after transplant were reported to originate from several hundred expanded graft clones. T-cell numbers and diversity, one year after transplant, stemmed largely from T cells that were newly produced.

Germline V lookup: CDR1 DFQATT, CDR2 SNEGSKA (reference sequence). CDR3 size: 12 residues. Trimming removed 3 bases from V and 9 bases from J, with 12 bases in between. Preparation of the TCRbeta library involved a method that used unique molecular identifiers. TCRdb re-called the PCR reads with MiXCR, one entry per CDR3 protein. The sample includes about 7,200 distinct CDR3 sequences, approximately 5.6% of them seen just once. The sequence derives from a child younger than two who had a stem cell transplant for acute myeloid leukemia, so the T cells may come from the graft donor. Here the sequenced sample was PBMCs, mostly from graft donor cells, taken 180 days after TCRalphabeta/CD19-depleted stem cell transplant. This sequence joins TRBV20-1 and TRBJ2-1; possibly TRBD2 for D (5 bases). CDR3 sequence reads: CSASDPRAEQFF. In nucleotides, the CDR3 is TGCAGTGCTAGCGACCCGCGGGCTGAGCAGTTCTTC.